This T cell receptor (beta chain) was recovered during a study of control samples from healthy donors and cancer patients. This clone was detected only once. Only in-frame clones appear in the TCRdb table, and some are missing; sequencing was by immunoSEQ multiplex PCR. The top ten clones hold roughly 6.2% of a sample with 120,000 to 150,000 clones, roughly 93% of them seen once. Trimming left V 4 bases short and J 5 bases short, with 15 bases between. CDR1 is SGDLS, CDR2 YYNGEE, per germline. CDR3 length: 15 residues. The chain has TRBV9 and TRBJ2-2; D is perhaps TRBD1 or TRBD2 (5 bases each). The TCR originated in a man between 18 and 29 years old in good health. The sequenced sample consisted of blood. As DNA, the CDR3 is TGTGCCAGCAGCCCCTGGGGGTACGTGACCGGGGAGCTGTTTTTT. The encoded protein is CASSPWGYVTGELFF. Together with reference TRBV9 and TRBJ2-2, the CDR3 gives the full variable domain: DSGVTQTPKHLITATGQRVTLRCSPRSGDLSVYWYQQSLDQGLQFLIQYYNGEERAKGNILERFSAQQFPDLHSELNLSSLELGDSALYFCASSPWGYVTGELFFGEGSRLTVL.